What follows are 11 T cell receptor beta chains derived from one specimen sequenced in a study of immune heterogeneity within non-small cell lung tumors. Template input, which was bulk tumor genomic DNA, totaled approximately 600 ng per sample. Taken during surgery, several biopsies per primary tumor were spaced as far apart as possible within the tumor mass. Undergoing curative surgery were patients whose non-small cell lung cancer was untreated and newly diagnosed. TCR beta CDR3 was amplified by multiplex PCR, first round 10 to 11 cycles, 32 V and 13 J primers. A single record per CDR3 protein comes from TCRdb applying MiXCR to the multiplex PCR reads. Among about 12,000 distinct CDR3 sequences listed, 22% were seen once. The sequenced material came from lung tumor tissue. The source of these receptors is a man aged 55 to 70 with non-small cell lung cancer.

This clonotype showed up just a few times. This chain uses TRBV27 with TRBJ2-3; D is perhaps TRBD1 or TRBD2 (5 bases each). CDR1 is MNHEY and CDR2 is SMNVEV in the germline V gene (reference sequence). The CDR3 totals 15 residues. V dropped 6 bases and J dropped 4 bases, with 17 bases sitting between them. The CDR3, as DNA: TGTGCCAGCAGCTTAGAGGTGATGGGGGCAGATACGCAGTATTTT. Protein sequence: CASSLEVMGADTQYF.

In this sample, this clonotype turned up a few times. This chain joins TRBV10-3 and TRBJ2-5; TRBD1 is a possible D gene (5 bases). Germline lookup yields CDR1 ENHRY and CDR2 SYGVKD. The CDR3 contains 13 residues. V dropped 4 bases and J dropped 3 bases, with 9 bases sitting between them. CDR3 nucleotide sequence: TGTGCCATCAGTGGTTCCAGGGAAGAGACCCAGTACTTC. This codes for CAISGSREETQYF.

This clonotype came up a few times. The CDR3 is CASSLAGAGDTQYF. The DNA of the CDR3 is TGTGCCAGCAGCTTGGCGGGAGCGGGCGATACGCAGTATTTT. V is TRBV5-5 and J is TRBJ2-3, with D perhaps matching TRBD2 (6 bases). The germline CDR1 and CDR2 sequences are SGHKS and YYEKEE (reference sequence). V lost 0 bases and J lost 6, with 11 bases in between. CDR3 size: 14 residues.

This clonotype was seen more than once but under ten times. The chain combines TRBV3-1 with TRBJ2-1, with 9 bases matching TRBD2. This CDR3 contains 15 residues. Germline V lookup: CDR1 LGHDT, CDR2 YNNKEL (reference sequence). J was trimmed by 11 bases and V by 0 bases; bases with no gene match: 8. CDR3 sequence reads: CASSQDLSTSGKQFF. The CDR3 DNA reads TGTGCCAGCAGCCAAGATCTCTCGACTAGCGGTAAGCAGTTCTTC.

By its share, this clonotype is medium-sized. V usage is TRBV10-3 and J usage is TRBJ2-2, with D possibly TRBD2 on 6 matching bases. The CDR3 is 16 amino acids. V lost 6 bases and J lost 2, with 16 bases in between. CDR1 and CDR2 (germline): ENHRY, SYGVKD. In DNA, the CDR3 is TGTGCCATCAGCCATGGGACTGCCAGCAACACCGGGGAGCTGTTTTTT. It is translated as CAISHGTASNTGELFF.

Within the sample, this clonotype is medium-sized. The chain combines TRBV6-1 with TRBJ1-6, with D hard to call. The CDR3 consists of 12 residues. V lost 6 bases, J lost 8 bases, and 8 bases lay in between. The germline gives CDR1 MNHNS, CDR2 SASEGT. The CDR3 coding sequence is TGTGCCAGCAGAATCACGTATTCACCCCTCCACTTT. It yields the protein CASRITYSPLHF.

This clonotype is medium-sized by share. The gene calls are TRBV30 and TRBJ2-5; perhaps TRBD1 as D (6 bases). Trimming left V 2 bases short and J 4 bases short, with 26 bases between. Germline V gives CDR1 GTSNPN, CDR2 SVGIG (reference sequence). The CDR3 runs to 18 residues. CDR3 sequence: CAWSRLGARELLIETQYF. The CDR3, as DNA: TGTGCCTGGAGTAGATTGGGGGCGCGAGAGCTACTCATAGAGACCCAGTACTTC.

This clonotype has more than one count but fewer than ten. This chain links TRBV4-1 with TRBJ1-3, with 10 bases fitting TRBD1. The CDR3 is made up of 16 amino acids. The V gene end was trimmed by 4 bases and the J gene end by 1 base; junction bases not matched to a gene: 4. Per germline, CDR1 MGHRA and CDR2 YSYEKL. CDR3 nucleotide sequence: TGCGCCAGCAGCCCGACAGGGGGCGCTTCTGGAAACACCATATATTTT. Amino acid sequence: CASSPTGGASGNTIYF.

Comment on this clonotype: One end of the junction varies from germline; a read error may be responsible. This sequence joins TRBV10-3 and TRBJ2-7, with D maybe TRBD1 (5 bases). Per germline, CDR1 ENHRY and CDR2 SYGVKD. This CDR3 region has 14 residues. In nucleotides, the CDR3 is TGTGCCATCAGTGAGTCCCAGGGCACCTACGAGCATTACTTC. Amino acids: CAISESQGTYEHYF.

This clonotype showed up just a few times. This sequence joins TRBV18 and TRBJ2-1, with D possibly TRBD2 on 6 matching bases. The V gene lost 3 bases and the J gene lost 7 bases, with 13 bases spanning the gap. The V gene's germline CDR1 is KGHSH and CDR2 LQKENI. The CDR3 is made up of 14 amino acids. The CDR3 region is CASSPPGTSNEQFF. In DNA, the CDR3 is TGTGCCAGCTCACCGCCGGGGACTTCAAATGAGCAGTTCTTC.

In its sample, this clonotype ranks as medium-sized (0.01 to 0.1%). This rearrangement joins TRBV19 to TRBJ2-7; D call uncertain. CDR1 and CDR2 from the germline V gene are LNHDA and SQIVND (reference sequence). Trimming cost V 3 bases and J 1 base, with 13 bases left between them. The CDR3 sequence is 15 residues long. Written as DNA, the CDR3 is TGTGCCAGTAGTATTACAGATTACTCTTCCTACGAGCAGTACTTC. This gives the protein CASSITDYSSYEQYF.